Listed below are T cell receptor beta chains from one sample, sequenced in a study of post-analysis software for immune sequencing data. MiXCR, applied by TCRdb to the PCR reads, yields one record per CDR3 protein. The sample holds fewer than 900,000 distinct CDR3 sequences, approximately 44% seen once. The source material was blood. Receptors were obtained from a girl between 10 and 17 years old with multiple sclerosis. CDR3s include the opening cysteine and the closing phenylalanine or tryptophan. Each record gives: V gene, J gene, clone size, D gene, CDR3 DNA, CDR3 protein. A D gene is named only where the DNA matches it firmly. For some rows the clone size is stated as once, few or many, or as a class when expanded; others skip it.

TRBV6-6	TRBJ2-7	.	.	TGTGCCAGCAGCCCGGGGCCCCCGGGACGGTCCTACGAGCAGTACTTC	CASSPGPPGRSYEQYF
TRBV6-6	TRBJ1-5	few	.	TGTGCCAGCAGTTCGGCCAAAGGGGGCAATCAGCCCCAGCATTTT	CASSSAKGGNQPQHF
TRBV6-5	TRBJ2-1	.	.	TGTGCCAGCAGTTATGGAGGACTTAACAATGAGCAGTTCTTC	CASSYGGLNNEQFF
TRBV11-2	TRBJ1-1	many	TRBD1	TGTGCCAGCAGCTTGGATCAGGGGGGCACTGAAGCTTTCTTT	CASSLDQGGTEAFF
TRBV4-1	TRBJ1-4	many	.	TGCGCCAGCAGCCAAGATCGTGGGGGGAGTGAAAAACTGTTTTTT	CASSQDRGGSEKLFF
TRBV12-3/TRBV12-4	TRBJ2-7	.	TRBD2	TGTGCCAGCAGCCCCTGGGCTAGCGGGGGCACCTACGAGCAGTACTTC	CASSPWASGGTYEQYF
TRBV4-2	TRBJ2-3	.	TRBD2	TGTGCCAGCAGCCAAGAAAGGCCCGGGAGGGCCGGAATGGATACGCAGTATTTT	CASSQERPGRAGMDTQYF
TRBV27	TRBJ2-7	.	.	TGTGCCAGCAGTATCCGACCGACCTCCTACGAGCAGTACTTC	CASSIRPTSYEQYF
TRBV5-1	TRBJ1-2	.	.	TGCGCCAGCAGCTTGGAAGGGCAGGGTTCCTTGCCCGGAGGCTACACCTTC	CASSLEGQGSLPGGYTF
TRBV5-1	TRBJ2-5	.	.	TGCGCCAGCGCGCCCCGACGGACCCAAGAGACCCAGTACTTC	CASAPRRTQETQYF
TRBV29-1	TRBJ2-3	.	.	TGCAGCGTTGACCTTACGTGGGGGCCTAGCACAGATACGCAGTATTTT	CSVDLTWGPSTDTQYF
TRBV20-1	TRBJ1-6	few	.	TGCAGTGCTAGCGACTCGAGGGCGCTTAATTCACCCCTCCACTTT	CSASDSRALNSPLHF
TRBV29-1	TRBJ1-2	.	.	TGCAGCGCCGGGAACAAAGGCGTTAGTGGCTACACCTTC	CSAGNKGVSGYTF
TRBV27	TRBJ2-3	.	.	TGTGCCAGCACCCCATGGGCGGGGAAGGAAGATACGCAGTATTTT	CASTPWAGKEDTQYF
TRBV6-2/TRBV6-3	TRBJ2-5	.	TRBD1	TGTGCCAGCAGAGAACAGGGGCGGGAGACCCAGTACTTC	CASREQGRETQYF
TRBV20-1	TRBJ1-6	.	.	TGCAGTACCCTGGGGGGCGTTTCGAATTCACCCCTCCACTTT	CSTLGGVSNSPLHF
TRBV4-3	TRBJ2-1	.	TRBD2	TGCGCCAGCAGCCAAGAAATGGGAGGGGCGCGCGGTGGAAATGAGCAGTTCTTC	CASSQEMGGARGGNEQFF
TRBV7-9	TRBJ2-3	.	.	TGTGCCAGCAGCTTAGAAGTCAGGGATACGCAGTATTTT	CASSLEVRDTQYF
TRBV7-3	TRBJ1-2	.	TRBD1	TGTGCCAGCAGCGCAGGGGGCCATGGCTACACCTTC	CASSAGGHGYTF
TRBV3-1	TRBJ2-7	.	TRBD2	TGTGCCAGCAGCCTCATCCCGGGGGGGGTGGAACCCTACGAGCAGTACTTC	CASSLIPGGVEPYEQYF
TRBV20-1	TRBJ2-7	.	.	TGCAGTGCCCGAGAGGGATCCTACGAGCAGTACTTC	CSAREGSYEQYF
TRBV7-2	TRBJ1-2	.	.	TGTGCCAGCAGCTTAGCGGGGGGGTTGCGGGGTGACTCTAACTATGGCTACACCTTC	CASSLAGGLRGDSNYGYTF
TRBV27	TRBJ2-1	few	.	TGTGCCAGCAGTTTACAGGACTTCCACAGAGAGCAGTTCTTC	CASSLQDFHREQFF
TRBV15	TRBJ2-7	.	.	TGTGCCACCAGCAGACAGGGTAGCTCCTACGAGCAGTACTTC	CATSRQGSSYEQYF
TRBV30	TRBJ1-5	.	.	TGTGCCTGGGCCTCTCGTCAGCCCCAGCATTTT	CAWASRQPQHF
TRBV30	TRBJ1-2	.	TRBD1	TGTGCCTGGAGTACCGACAGGGAAGACTATGGTTACACCTTC	CAWSTDREDYGYTF
TRBV30	TRBJ1-2	few	.	TGTGCCTGGAGCCCGGGGGCTACTAACTATGGCTACACCTTC	CAWSPGATNYGYTF
TRBV28	TRBJ2-7	.	.	TGTGCCAGCAGTTCTCTTCAGGGTTATGACGAGCAGTACTTC	CASSSLQGYDEQYF
TRBV11-2	TRBJ2-3	.	.	TGTGCCAGCAGCCCAGGGGGGTCCAGCGGGAGTATAAATACGCAGTATTTT	CASSPGGSSGSINTQYF
TRBV4-2	TRBJ2-1	.	TRBD2	TGTGCCAGCAGCCAAGACATGTCGATGGGACTAAACGACAATGAGCAGTTCTTC	CASSQDMSMGLNDNEQFF
TRBV7-9	TRBJ2-1	few	.	TGTGCCAGCAGCTTAGCGGGTACTGGGGATGAGCAGTTCTTC	CASSLAGTGDEQFF
TRBV12-3/TRBV12-4	TRBJ2-5	.	.	TGTGCCAGCAGTCCTCGGGACATTAATGAGCAGTACTTC	CASSPRDINEQYF
TRBV20-1	TRBJ2-3	.	TRBD1	TGCAGTATAAGGGGGCGCCTAAGCACAGATACGCAGTATTTT	CSIRGRLSTDTQYF
TRBV4-2	TRBJ2-2	.	.	TGTGCCAGCAGCCAAGAGGCCACCGGGGAGCGGTTTTTT	CASSQEATGERFF
TRBV20-1	TRBJ2-7	.	.	TGCAGTGCTTCTGGAGGCATGCTCCGCTACGAGCAGTACTTC	CSASGGMLRYEQYF
TRBV9	TRBJ2-5	few	.	TGTGCCAGCAGCCAACCAGCGGCGGACGGAGAGCAGTACTTC	CASSQPAADGEQYF
TRBV4-1	TRBJ2-1	few	TRBD2	TGCGCCAGCCACCCCTCCGGCGGGAGGGCCGACAATGAGCAGTTCTTC	CASHPSGGRADNEQFF
TRBV6-5	TRBJ2-7	.	.	TGTGCCAGCAGTTATGGGCAGCTCTACGAGCAGTACTTC	CASSYGQLYEQYF
TRBV7-9	TRBJ2-5	.	.	TGTGCCAGCAGCTTAGGGGAGTACCAAGAGACCCAGTACTTC	CASSLGEYQETQYF
TRBV13	TRBJ2-5	.	.	TGTGCCAGCAGCTTAGATGGAGGGGAAGAGCAGTACTTC	CASSLDGGEEQYF
TRBV9	TRBJ2-3	once	.	TGTGCCAGCAGCGTAGCTGGAGACCGCACAGATACGCAGTATTTT	CASSVAGDRTDTQYF
TRBV5-6	TRBJ2-1	few	.	TGTGCCAGCAGCTTTGGGGGGCGAGGAAATGAGCAGTTCTTC	CASSFGGRGNEQFF
TRBV10-3	TRBJ1-1	few	.	TGTGCCATCAGTGTGACACCGGAGAACACTGAAGCTTTCTTT	CAISVTPENTEAFF
TRBV5-1	TRBJ2-7	.	TRBD1	TGCGCCAGCAGCTCGTTTACAGGGGATATAACCTACGAGCAGTACTTC	CASSSFTGDITYEQYF
TRBV5-1	TRBJ2-5	.	TRBD1	TGCGCCAGCAGCTTAGGGACAGCTAAAGAGACCCAGTACTTC	CASSLGTAKETQYF
TRBV4-1	TRBJ2-7	few	.	TGCGCCAGCAGCCAAGACCGGGACCTGAGGGAGCAGTACTTC	CASSQDRDLREQYF
TRBV4-1	TRBJ2-1	.	TRBD2	TGCGCCAGCAGCCAAGATGATGGCGGGACTAGCGGATACAATGAGCAGTTCTTC	CASSQDDGGTSGYNEQFF
TRBV20-1	TRBJ2-1	.	.	TGCAGTGCTCCTGGGTCTTGGGGTGAGCAGTTCTTC	CSAPGSWGEQFF
TRBV29-1	TRBJ2-3	.	TRBD1	TGCAGCGTCAGACAGGGGGCCAAAGGCACAGATACGCAGTATTTT	CSVRQGAKGTDTQYF
TRBV10-3	TRBJ2-7	.	TRBD1	TGTGCCACAAGTCCGGGACAGGGGGCTAACGAGCAGTACTTC	CATSPGQGANEQYF
TRBV20-1	TRBJ2-7	.	.	TGCAGTGCTAGAGTTCCGGGACATCTCTACGAGCAGTACTTC	CSARVPGHLYEQYF
TRBV6-2/TRBV6-3	TRBJ1-5	.	.	TGTGCCAGCACTAGAGACTTGGCCTTAAATCAGCCCCAGCATTTT	CASTRDLALNQPQHF
TRBV7-9	TRBJ2-3	.	.	TGTGCCAGCACTCTTCAGGGGGGGGCGCAAGATACGCAGTATTTT	CASTLQGGAQDTQYF
TRBV29-1	TRBJ2-1	.	.	TGCAGCTTTATACCTACTTGGGGCGGAGCGGGCAATGAGCAGTTCTTC	CSFIPTWGGAGNEQFF
TRBV4-2	TRBJ2-1	.	TRBD2	TGTGCCAGCAGCCAAGGGGGAGCTAGCGGGAGGGCCTCCTACAATGAGCAGTTCTTC	CASSQGGASGRASYNEQFF